This T cell receptor (beta chain) appears in the sequencing data of a study of CD8 T cells in ankylosing spondylitis. Study-wide findings and caveats: Ankylosing spondylitis blood appeared to be characterized by a TCR beta motif of under ten highly homologous variants.

Per the germline V gene, CDR1 is SQVTM and CDR2 is ANQGSEA. V was shortened by 6 bases and J by 5 bases, with 10 bases between the two germline ends. The CDR3 runs to 12 residues. About this clonotype: No antigen is known for it.

TCRdb passed the 5' RACE reads through MiXCR, listing each CDR3 protein once. The profile covers 200,000 to 300,000 distinct CDR3 sequences, with roughly a tenth appearing a single time and roughly 6.8% taken by the ten largest. Sample: blood, either unsorted or a sorted T cell fraction (not recorded which). The origin of this receptor is a male donor with ankylosing spondylitis or in good health (not recorded which). V gene TRBV29-1 combines with J gene TRBJ2-2; D is perhaps TRBD2 (6 bases). CDR3 coding DNA: TGCAGCGTGCGCGGGGAGACCGGGGAGCTGTTTTTT. This encodes CSVRGETGELFF.